Listed below are T cell receptor beta chains from one sample, sequenced in a study of T cell repertoires in cytomegalovirus infection. TCRdb processed the reads anew with MiXCR; each CDR3 protein has one entry. Among a few hundred thousand distinct CDR3 sequences listed, 8% to 10% were seen once. The sample was PBMCs. These receptors were obtained from a human donor in good health (CMV status not recorded). Some clones in this sample may be carry-over from other donors' samples. CDR3s include the opening cysteine and the closing phenylalanine or tryptophan. The D gene is left open where the match is weak. Size is stated for part of the rows, as once, few or many counts, or as a class when the clone is expanded.

clone size: NA
V gene: TRBV14
J gene: TRBJ1-1
D gene: NA
CDR3 DNA: TGTGCCAGCAGCCATCAAATGAACACTGAAGCTTTCTTT
CDR3 protein: CASSHQMNTEAFF

clone size: few
V gene: TRBV28
J gene: TRBJ1-2
D gene: NA
CDR3 DNA: TGTGCCAGCAGTTTGAGCCCGCCTAACTATGGCTACACCTTC
CDR3 protein: CASSLSPPNYGYTF

clone size: many
V gene: TRBV25-1
J gene: TRBJ2-3
D gene: NA
CDR3 DNA: TGTGCCAGCAGGCAGCTACACACAGATACGCAGTATTTT
CDR3 protein: CASRQLHTDTQYF

clone size: many
V gene: TRBV7-6
J gene: TRBJ1-2
D gene: NA
CDR3 DNA: TGTGCCAGCAGCCCCCAGGGAGGACTCTATGGCTACACCTTC
CDR3 protein: CASSPQGGLYGYTF

clone size: NA
V gene: TRBV12-3/TRBV12-4
J gene: TRBJ1-2
D gene: NA
CDR3 DNA: TGTGCCAGCAGTAGCGCAACCGGAAACTATGGCTACACCTTC
CDR3 protein: CASSSATGNYGYTF

clone size: NA
V gene: TRBV14
J gene: TRBJ2-4
D gene: NA
CDR3 DNA: TGTGCCAGCAGCCAAGTTAAGGGGTCGAAAAACATTCAGTACTTC
CDR3 protein: CASSQVKGSKNIQYF

clone size: few
V gene: TRBV2
J gene: TRBJ2-7
D gene: TRBD1
CDR3 DNA: TGTGCCAGCAGTGCGTTAAGGACAGGGGGGTACGAGCAGTACTTC
CDR3 protein: CASSALRTGGYEQYF

clone size: few
V gene: TRBV30
J gene: TRBJ1-1
D gene: NA
CDR3 DNA: TGTGCCTGGAGGGGGGTTGTGAACACTGAAGCTTTCTTT
CDR3 protein: CAWRGVVNTEAFF

clone size: many
V gene: TRBV7-2
J gene: TRBJ2-3
D gene: TRBD2
CDR3 DNA: TGTGCCAGCAGCTTACGGACTAGCGGGACCACAGATACGCAGTATTTT
CDR3 protein: CASSLRTSGTTDTQYF

clone size: many
V gene: TRBV7-2
J gene: TRBJ2-7
D gene: NA
CDR3 DNA: TGTGCCAGCCGAAACGACCGGGCTGCGGACGAGCAGTACTTC
CDR3 protein: CASRNDRAADEQYF